These T cell receptor beta chains were read from a single sample in a study of T cells in Graves' hyperthyroidism and ophthalmopathy. TCRdb processed the multiplex PCR reads anew with MiXCR; each CDR3 protein has one entry. The table records 500,000 to 750,000 distinct CDR3 sequences, about 15% of them present only once. Sequenced input: blood. The source is a woman aged 30 to 39 with Graves' hyperthyroidism. Each CDR3 is given with its conserved first and last residue. A D gene is named only where the DNA matches it firmly. Size tells how often a clone was seen (once, few, many) or the class of an expanded clone, and some rows leave it out.

>-|-|TRBV24-1|TRBJ2-3
TGTGCCACCAGTGATACAGGTCCTAGCACAGATACGCAGTATTTT
CATSDTGPSTDTQYF
>many|-|TRBV5-1|TRBJ2-1
TGCGCCAGCAGCTTGGATTCCGGATTATACTACAATGAGCAGTTCTTC
CASSLDSGLYYNEQFF
>few|TRBD2|TRBV9|TRBJ2-1
TGTGCCAGCAGCGTTCGGACTAGCGGGAATGAGCAGTTCTTC
CASSVRTSGNEQFF
>-|-|TRBV19|TRBJ1-5
TGTGCCAGTAGTTCCTCGGACAGTTATAGCAATCAGCCCCAGCATTTT
CASSSSDSYSNQPQHF
>many|-|TRBV20-1|TRBJ2-1
TGCAGTGTCCCCTGGAGCTCCTACAATGAGCAGTTCTTC
CSVPWSSYNEQFF
>many|TRBD2|TRBV6-2/TRBV6-3|TRBJ2-7
TGTGCCAGCAGTTACTCGAGAAGCGGGAGTTACGAGCAGTACTTC
CASSYSRSGSYEQYF
>many|TRBD1|TRBV2|TRBJ2-3
TGTGCCAGCGCCGGGACAGGCATGTATACGCAGTATTTT
CASAGTGMYTQYF
>many|TRBD1|TRBV6-6|TRBJ1-2
TGTGCCAGCAGTTACGAGGGGGCGCTTAACTATGGCTACACCTTC
CASSYEGALNYGYTF
>-|TRBD1|TRBV28|TRBJ1-3
TGTGCCAGCAGACCGGACAGGGACGGAAACACCATATATTTT
CASRPDRDGNTIYF
>many|-|TRBV2|TRBJ2-3
TGTGCCAGAAACTTGAAAAGCACAGATACGCAGTATTTT
CARNLKSTDTQYF
>many|TRBD2|TRBV6-1|TRBJ2-1
TGTGCCAGCAAGGGACTAGCGAATTACAATGAGCAGTTCTTC
CASKGLANYNEQFF
>-|TRBD1|TRBV20-1|TRBJ1-5
TGCAGTGCTAGAGATTGGGACAGGGGAATTCAGCCCCAGCATTTT
CSARDWDRGIQPQHF
>few|-|TRBV5-5|TRBJ1-1
TGTGCCAGCAGCTTGACAGGAAGACCTGAAGCTTTCTTT
CASSLTGRPEAFF
>few|-|TRBV12-3/TRBV12-4|TRBJ2-4
TGTGCCAGCAGTTTCGCCTCCCGGGAAGCCAAAAACATTCAGTACTTC
CASSFASREAKNIQYF
>-|TRBD1|TRBV4-1|TRBJ1-4
TGCGCCAGCAGCCAAGTGTGGGCAGGGGGGAGCACTAATGAAAAACTGTTTTTT
CASSQVWAGGSTNEKLFF
>few|-|TRBV20-1|TRBJ1-1
TGCAGTGCTAGAGGAGTGGGGGGGACTGAAGCTTTCTTT
CSARGVGGTEAFF
>many|TRBD2|TRBV6-2/TRBV6-3|TRBJ2-7
TGTGCCAGCAGTTCCGGGGGGGCGCGACTCGAGCAGTACTTC
CASSSGGARLEQYF
>few|-|TRBV20-1|TRBJ2-4
TGCAGTGCTAGAGATTTAACAGGGACCAAAAACATTCAGTACTTC
CSARDLTGTKNIQYF
>many|-|TRBV12-3/TRBV12-4|TRBJ1-5
TGTGCCAGCAGTGTTTACGGCAATCAGCCCCAGCATTTT
CASSVYGNQPQHF
>many|-|TRBV6-1|TRBJ1-2
TGTGCCAGCAGTGAAATAGGTGACAGGTCTAACTATGGCTACACCTTC
CASSEIGDRSNYGYTF
>-|TRBD2|TRBV12-3/TRBV12-4|TRBJ2-2
TGTGCCAGCAGCAAAAAACTTCCGGGACTAGCGAACACCGGGGAGCTGTTTTTT
CASSKKLPGLANTGELFF
>many|-|TRBV5-1|TRBJ2-3
TGCGCCAGCAGCTTGGAAGCATTGGGAGCAGATACGCAGTATTTT
CASSLEALGADTQYF
>many|-|TRBV13|TRBJ2-2
TGTGCCAGCAGCACAAACAGGGACTTCACGAACACCGGGGAGCTGTTTTTT
CASSTNRDFTNTGELFF
>-|-|TRBV2|TRBJ2-7
TGTGCCAGCAGTGAAGCGGAGGGACAGTCCTGGGGGAACGAGCAGTACTTC
CASSEAEGQSWGNEQYF
>many|-|TRBV7-2|TRBJ2-1
TGTGCCAGCAGCTTAGAAGGGACCGGGGGCCAGAATGAGCAGTTCTTC
CASSLEGTGGQNEQFF
>few|-|TRBV5-1|TRBJ1-5
TGCGCCAGCAAGGTCAGGGACGAACAGCCCCAGCATTTT
CASKVRDEQPQHF
>-|-|TRBV10-3|TRBJ2-2
TGTGCCAGTGGAGAGGCCGGGGAGCTGTTTTTT
CASGEAGELFF
>few|-|TRBV30|TRBJ1-5
TGTGCCTGGAGCCATGGCGGTAGCAATCAGCCCCAGCATTTT
CAWSHGGSNQPQHF
>many|TRBD1|TRBV11-2|TRBJ1-6
TGTGCCAGCAGCCAAGGGACAGGCCTCGTGGTTTCACCCCTCCACTTT
CASSQGTGLVVSPLHF
>many|-|TRBV28|TRBJ2-3
TGTGCCAGCAGCCGAATGGTGGGGGGCGACGATACGCAGTATTTT
CASSRMVGGDDTQYF
>-|TRBD2|TRBV4-3|TRBJ2-5
TGCGCCAGCAGCCAAGATTGGGTTGTGGCTAGCGGGAGTCCGGCAGAGACCCAGTACTTC
CASSQDWVVASGSPAETQYF
>few|-|TRBV20-1|TRBJ2-7
TGCAGTGCTAGTTATGAATCCCCAGGGCAGTACTTC
CSASYESPGQYF
>many|-|TRBV7-2|TRBJ2-3
TGTGCCAGCAGCCTACAAGGGGGGGGGAGAAGGACAGATACGCAGTATTTT
CASSLQGGGRRTDTQYF
>many|-|TRBV6-5|TRBJ2-7
TGTGCCAGCACTGATCTCCTCCGCCACGGGAACACGTACGAGCAGTACTTC
CASTDLLRHGNTYEQYF
>few|TRBD1|TRBV12-5|TRBJ2-2
TGTGCTAGTGCCCCCGGGACAGGGGGTCTGGAGCTGTTTTTT
CASAPGTGGLELFF
>-|-|TRBV4-1|TRBJ2-2
TGCGCCAGCAGCCGAGCTTTCTCCCCCGGGAATGTCGGGGAGCTGTTTTTT
CASSRAFSPGNVGELFF
>many|TRBD1|TRBV28|TRBJ1-2
TGTGCCAGCAGTTTACAGGGGGCTGCCAACTATGGCTACACCTTC
CASSLQGAANYGYTF
>many|-|TRBV28|TRBJ2-7
TGTGCCAGCAGATCAGGGACTTACTCCTACGAGCAGTACTTC
CASRSGTYSYEQYF
>-|-|TRBV3-1|TRBJ2-4
TGTGCCAGCAGCCAAGTAGACGGAGTTCAGTACTTC
CASSQVDGVQYF
>-|TRBD2|TRBV6-5|TRBJ2-5
TGTGCCAGCAGTTCCCCCCTGCGGGAGGGCGTGGAGACCCAGTACTTC
CASSSPLREGVETQYF
>many|-|TRBV28|TRBJ1-6
TGTGCCAGCAATACCCTGGATAGGAATTCACCCCTCCACTTT
CASNTLDRNSPLHF
>many|-|TRBV28|TRBJ2-5
TGTGCCAGCAGTGGTGGGCGGTACCAAGAGACCCAGTACTTC
CASSGGRYQETQYF
>many|-|TRBV3-1|TRBJ1-1
TGTGCCAGCAGCCCTGAGACAGGCACTGAAGCTTTCTTT
CASSPETGTEAFF
>-|TRBD1|TRBV18|TRBJ1-1
TGTGCCAGCTCGATAGTCCCGGGACAGGGCCGGAACACTGAAGCTTTCTTT
CASSIVPGQGRNTEAFF
>-|TRBD2|TRBV7-6|TRBJ2-1
TGTGCCAGCAGCTTATCCAGCGGGAGGTCCTACAATGAGCAGTTCTTC
CASSLSSGRSYNEQFF
>many|-|TRBV12-3/TRBV12-4|TRBJ2-3
TGTGCCAGCAGCTTATCGGGGAGCACAGATACGCAGTATTTT
CASSLSGSTDTQYF
>many|-|TRBV5-1|TRBJ2-7
TGCGCCAGCAGCCAGACCACAGGGCAGACCTACGAGCAGTACTTC
CASSQTTGQTYEQYF
>many|-|TRBV20-1|TRBJ1-6
TGCAGTGCTAGAGGCCCAGGGAAGGTCTTTTCCACCCTCCACTTT
CSARGPGKVFSTLHF